These 18 T cell receptor beta chains came from one sample sequenced in a study of cytomegalovirus exposure and HLA in healthy donors. Libraries were prepared by immunoSEQ multiplex PCR; TCRdb keeps only in-frame clonotypes and omits some of them. The table lists about 120,000 clones, about 84% of them singletons. The sequencing sample was made of PBMCs. The origin of the receptors is a woman aged 25 to 39 in good health and CMV-seronegative.

For the CDR3, the DNA is TGTGCCAGCTCACCCCGGGACAACCTCTACGAGCAGTACTTC. The encoded protein is CASSPRDNLYEQYF. This chain joins TRBV18 and TRBJ2-7; a possible D gene is TRBD1 (6 bases). The germline V and J ends were trimmed by 3 bases and 3 bases, with 12 bases remaining between them. CDR3 length equals 14 residues. From germline, CDR1 is KGHSH and CDR2 LQKENI. The full variable domain, completed using reference TRBV18 and TRBJ2-7, is NAGVMQNPRHLVRRRGQEARLRCSPMKGHSHVYWYRQLPEEGLKFMVYLQKENIIDESGMPKERFSAEFPKEGPSILRIQQVVRGDSAAYFCASSPRDNLYEQYFGPGTRLTVT.

The chain employs TRBV10-2 and TRBJ1-6, with a weak D call TRBD1 (6 bases). This CDR3 contains 14 residues. Between the trimmed V and J ends, which lost 10 bases and 10 bases, there was a span of 20 bases. Germline CDR1 is WSHSY and CDR2 is SAAADI. In nucleotides, the CDR3 is TGCGCCACCCTACAGGGTTCAATGGCATCACCCCTCCACTTT. Amino acid sequence: CATLQGSMASPLHF.

The chain has TRBV5-1 and TRBJ2-3; 11 bases are shared with TRBD2. The germline V gene has CDR1 SGHRS and CDR2 YFSETQ. This CDR3 is built from 16 residues. V was clipped by 2 bases and J by 2 bases; unmatched bases: 4. The CDR3 DNA reads TGCGCCAGCAGCTTACTGACTAGCGGGAACACAGATACGCAGTATTTT. Translation gives CASSLLTSGNTDTQYF.

This rearrangement joins TRBV12-5 to TRBJ2-5, with TRBD2 identical over 8 bases. This CDR3 has 14 residues. Unmatched junction bases numbered 13, after V lost 9 bases and J lost 7 bases. Looked up from germline, CDR1 is LGHNT and CDR2 is FRNRAP. CDR3 in DNA: TGTGCTAGCGGAGCGGGGGATCCCCCAGGGACCCAGTACTTC. It translates to CASGAGDPPGTQYF.

This chain connects TRBV7-8 to TRBJ1-2; TRBD1 agrees at 8 bases. Germline trimming cut 3 bases from V and 2 bases from J; bases unmatched to any gene: 2. In germline, CDR1 is SGHVS, CDR2 FQNEAQ. CDR3 length: 14 amino acids. CDR3 nucleotides: TGTGCCAGCAGCTTGGGACAGGCGAACTATGGCTACACCTTC. Protein: CASSLGQANYGYTF.

The chain uses TRBV7-9 and TRBJ2-3; 11 bases are shared with TRBD2. V was clipped by 3 bases and J by 4 bases; unmatched bases: 6. This CDR3 contains 16 residues. Per germline, CDR1 SEHNR and CDR2 FQNEAQ (reference sequence). The CDR3, as DNA: TGTGCCAGCAGCTTTCCTAGCGGGGGGAGGGCAGATACGCAGTATTTT. It specifies CASSFPSGGRADTQYF.

The chain carries TRBV25-1 and TRBJ2-2, with 8 positions matching TRBD2. The CDR3 is 15 amino acids. Germline V gene lookup returns CDR1 MGHDK and CDR2 SYGVNS. V dropped 8 bases and J dropped 4; count of bases not matched to a gene: 9. The CDR3 here is CASGLGAGVTGELFF. The CDR3 nucleotides are TGTGCCAGCGGTCTAGGAGCGGGGGTCACCGGGGAGCTGTTTTTT.

This clone turned up a few times. V usage is TRBV19 and J usage is TRBJ1-2; no clear D. Germline values: CDR1 LNHDA, CDR2 SQIVND (reference sequence). V lost 3 bases and J 5 bases, leaving 22 bases between the germline ends. The CDR3 contains 17 residues. This CDR3 is CASSILGGGSSGYGYTF. The CDR3 nucleotides are TGTGCCAGTAGTATCCTTGGCGGCGGATCGTCGGGATATGGCTACACCTTC.

The chain has TRBV5-6 and TRBJ2-7, with a possible D match to TRBD1 (5 bases). V gave up 2 bases and J gave up 3 bases, with 9 bases separating them. This CDR3 contains 13 residues. Germline V gene data show CDR1 as SGHDT and CDR2 as YYEEEE. CDR3 in amino acids: CASSFGAHYEQYF. The CDR3 nucleotides are TGTGCCAGCAGCTTTGGGGCCCACTACGAGCAGTACTTC.

As for this clone: Other DNA sequences in this specimen translate into the identical CDR3. The chain joins TRBV7-8 to TRBJ1-6; D ambiguous. Per germline, CDR1 SGHVS and CDR2 FQNEAQ. The CDR3 runs to 15 residues. Trimming stripped 1 base from V and 0 bases from J, with 4 bases between. This chain's CDR3 is CASSLGSSYNSPLHF. CDR3 bases: TGTGCCAGCAGCTTAGGTAGCTCCTATAATTCACCCCTCCACTTT.

The rearrangement links TRBV7-2 to TRBJ2-7, with 9 bases matching TRBD2. The germline CDR1 and CDR2 sequences are SGHTA and FQGNSA. J was trimmed by 4 bases and V by 6 bases; bases with no gene match: 7. This CDR3 has 14 amino acids. DNA of the CDR3: TGTGCCAGCAGTCCCGCGGGGGGGCTTTACGAGCAGTACTTC. This encodes CASSPAGGLYEQYF. The full variable domain, rest sourced from reference TRBV7-2 and TRBJ2-7, is GAGVSQSPSNKVTEKGKDVELRCDPISGHTALYWYRQSLGQGLEFLIYFQGNSAPDKSGLPSDRFSAERTGGSVSTLTIQRTQQEDSAVYLCASSPAGGLYEQYFGPGTRLTVT.

V and J are TRBV4-3 and TRBJ2-6; D is uncertain. The ends were cut back, 1 base at V and 4 bases at J, with 5 bases in the middle. Germline CDR1 reads LGHNA; CDR2 reads YSLEER. The CDR3 is 14 amino acids. This CDR3 is CASSQARGANVLTF. The DNA for the CDR3 is TGCGCCAGCAGCCAAGCCCGGGGGGCCAACGTCCTGACTTTC.

In this sample, this clone turned up a few times. This chain uses TRBV2 with TRBJ2-1; 7 nucleotides match TRBD2. The V gene's germline CDR1 is SNHLY and CDR2 FYNNEI. The CDR3 runs to 13 residues. Trimming removed 2 bases from V and 9 bases from J; junction bases left unmatched: 4. The CDR3 coding sequence is TGTGCCAGCAGTGAACGGGGGGAGGGTGAGCAGTTCTTC. The encoded protein is CASSERGEGEQFF.

The V call is TRBV9, the J call TRBJ2-5, with 7 bases aligning to TRBD2. CDR1 is SGDLS and CDR2 is YYNGEE in the germline V gene. This CDR3 spans 15 amino acids. The V gene end was trimmed by 4 bases and the J gene end by 6 bases; junction bases not matched to a gene: 12. The CDR3 nucleotides are TGTGCCAGCAGCCCCAACTGGGAGGGTAGAAAGACCCAGTACTTC. It yields the protein CASSPNWEGRKTQYF. Using reference TRBV9 and TRBJ2-5 for the parts outside the CDR3, the full variable domain is DSGVTQTPKHLITATGQRVTLRCSPRSGDLSVYWYQQSLDQGLQFLIQYYNGEERAKGNILERFSAQQFPDLHSELNLSSLELGDSALYFCASSPNWEGRKTQYFGPGTRLLVL.

A few counts support this clone. This chain joins TRBV7-2 and TRBJ1-1, with D tentatively TRBD1 (5 bases). Germline V CDR1 and CDR2: SGHTA, FQGNSA. The CDR3 runs 12 residues. Trimming removed 5 bases at V and 7 bases at J, with 11 bases between. The chain's CDR3 is CASSPTGIEAFF. The DNA for the CDR3 is TGTGCCAGCAGCCCAACAGGCATTGAAGCTTTCTTT.

In DNA, the CDR3 is TGTGCCAGCAGTGAACCCATCTCCTACGAGCAGTACTTC. Its protein product is CASSEPISYEQYF. The rearrangement joins TRBV2 to TRBJ2-7; D is unclear. CDR1 and CDR2 (germline): SNHLY, FYNNEI. This CDR3 region has 13 residues. The V gene lost 2 bases and the J gene lost 0 bases, with 5 bases spanning the gap.

The V and J genes are TRBV18 and TRBJ1-1; 7 positions agree with TRBD1. Germline loops: CDR1 KGHSH, CDR2 LQKENI. V lost 1 base, J lost 8 bases, and 10 bases stayed unmatched. The CDR3 consists of 15 residues. The CDR3, as DNA: TGTGCCAGCTCACCACGGTCAGGGGGACAGAAAGAAGCTTTCTTT. This codes for CASSPRSGGQKEAFF.

The DNA of the CDR3 is TGTGCCAGCAGCTCCCGGGGTGGTGGAGATACGCAGTATTTT. It translates to CASSSRGGGDTQYF. V gene TRBV7-8 combines with J gene TRBJ2-3; maybe TRBD2 (5 bases). This CDR3 is built from 14 residues. CDR1 and CDR2 (germline): SGHVS, FQNEAQ. The ends were cut back, 4 bases at V and 5 bases at J, with 13 bases in the middle.